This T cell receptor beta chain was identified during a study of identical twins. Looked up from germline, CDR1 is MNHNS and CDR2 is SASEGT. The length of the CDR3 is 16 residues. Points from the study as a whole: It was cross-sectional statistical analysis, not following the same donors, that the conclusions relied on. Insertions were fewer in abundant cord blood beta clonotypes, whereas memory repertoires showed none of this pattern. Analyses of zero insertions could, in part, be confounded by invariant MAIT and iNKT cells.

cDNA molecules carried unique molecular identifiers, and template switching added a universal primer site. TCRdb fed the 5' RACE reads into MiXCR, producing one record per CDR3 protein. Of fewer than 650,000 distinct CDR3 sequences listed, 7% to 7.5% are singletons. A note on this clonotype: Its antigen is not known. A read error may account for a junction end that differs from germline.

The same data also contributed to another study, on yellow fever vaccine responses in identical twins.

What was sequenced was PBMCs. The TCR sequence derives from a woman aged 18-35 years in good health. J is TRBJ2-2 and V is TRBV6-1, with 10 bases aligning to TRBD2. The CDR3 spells CASRDRGLASTGELVF. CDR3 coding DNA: TGTGCCAGCAGGGACCGGGGACTAGCGAGCACCGGGGAGCTGGTTTTT.